The 23 T cell receptor beta chains reported below all come from one sample, sequenced in a study of blood T cell repertoires in COVID-19. Repertoires were generated with immunoSEQ multiplex PCR, while TCRdb's copy carries only in-frame clones and drops some. The top ten hold 4.5% to 6.5% of the sample, which has about 230,000 clones, around 83% seen once. The sample comprised peripheral blood. These receptors were taken from a man older than 75 with acute or convalescent COVID-19.

V usage is TRBV19 and J usage is TRBJ2-7, with D perhaps matching TRBD2 (6 bases). Looked up from germline, CDR1 is LNHDA and CDR2 is SQIVND (reference sequence). V lost 7 bases and J lost 4, with 14 bases in between. The CDR3 runs 13 residues. The DNA for the CDR3 is TGTGCCAGTACGCCAGGGACTCCGTACGAGCAGTACTTC. Residues: CASTPGTPYEQYF. The whole variable domain, filled in from reference TRBV19 and TRBJ2-7, reads DGGITQSPKYLFRKEGQNVTLSCEQNLNHDAMYWYRQDPGQGLRLIYYSQIVNDFQKGDIAEGYSVSREKKESFPLTVTSAQKNPTAFYLCASTPGTPYEQYFGPGTRLTVT.

J is TRBJ2-3 and V is TRBV6-1; D is uncertain. V was clipped by 2 bases and J by 0 bases, with 12 bases between them. The CDR3 extends over 16 amino acids. CDR1 is MNHNS, CDR2 SASEGT, per germline. The CDR3 coding sequence is TGTGCCAGCAGTGAAAGTTTCGGGTTTAGCACAGATACGCAGTATTTT. Its translation is CASSESFGFSTDTQYF.

The J gene is TRBJ2-7, the V gene TRBV4-1; 12 bases agree with TRBD2. The CDR3 totals 16 residues. V shed 1 base, J shed 4 bases, and the junction held 5 bases outside the gene matches. Germline V gives CDR1 MGHRA, CDR2 YSYEKL. This CDR3 reads CASSQVTSGGTYEQYF. DNA of the CDR3: TGCGCCAGCAGCCAAGTTACTAGCGGGGGGACTTACGAGCAGTACTTC.

The chain has TRBV10-2 and TRBJ2-1, with 11 bases aligning to TRBD2. With 0 bases clipped from V and 4 bases from J, the junction kept 2 bases outside the gene matches. CDR3 length equals 16 residues. CDR1 and CDR2 from the germline V gene are WSHSY and SAAADI. In nucleotides, the CDR3 is TGCGCCAGCAGTGAGTCCCGGACTAGCGGGTACAATGAGCAGTTCTTC. This gives the protein CASSESRTSGYNEQFF.

This clone was seen a handful of times. The rearrangement joins TRBV19 to TRBJ1-1, with D perhaps matching TRBD1 (5 bases). Germline assignment: CDR1 LNHDA and CDR2 SQIVND (reference sequence). CDR3 length: 15 amino acids. Between the trimmed V and J ends, which lost 6 bases and 1 base, there was a span of 15 bases. CDR3 nucleotides: TGTGCCAGTAGAGCCGGGGGAGGAACGAACACTGAAGCTTTCTTT. It translates to CASRAGGGTNTEAFF.

The rearrangement links TRBV3-1 (or the pseudogene TRBV3-2) to TRBJ2-5, with a possible D match to TRBD2 (5 bases). Germline CDR1 and CDR2: LGHDT and YNNKEL (reference sequence). The CDR3 loop spans 16 amino acids. V dropped 0 bases and J dropped 5 bases, with 16 bases sitting between them. In DNA, the CDR3 is TGTGCCAGCAGCCAAGAGTTAGTTGGCCGGAGGGAGACCCAGTACTTC. Its translation: CASSQELVGRRETQYF.

The V and J genes are TRBV5-6 and TRBJ1-3; weak D call: TRBD1 (5 bases). With 1 base removed from V and 2 bases from J, the gap between germline ends came to 7 bases. Germline CDR1 is SGHDT and CDR2 is YYEEEE. This CDR3 comprises 14 residues. The CDR3 DNA reads TGTGCCAGCAGCTTGTTACAGGCTGGAAACACCATATATTTT. Its translation: CASSLLQAGNTIYF.

The rearrangement uses TRBV30 and TRBJ1-2; a weak D match, TRBD1 (6 bases). The length of the CDR3 is 12 residues. V was clipped by 2 bases and J by 8 bases, with 12 bases between them. Germline loops: CDR1 GTSNPN, CDR2 SVGIG (reference sequence). The CDR3 DNA reads as TGTGCCTGGAGTATACAGGGTTCGGGCTACACCTTC. Translation: CAWSIQGSGYTF.

V usage is TRBV10-2 and J usage is TRBJ2-7, with 11 positions matching TRBD2. There are 13 residues in the CDR3. Germline CDR1 and CDR2: WSHSY and SAAADI. V lost 5 bases, J lost 4 bases, and 1 base stayed unmatched. CDR3 in DNA: TGCGCCAGCAGTTTAGCGGGAGGGTACGAGCAGTACTTC. Translated: CASSLAGGYEQYF.

The chain links TRBV19 to TRBJ2-3, with TRBD2 matching over 12 bases. Germline loops: CDR1 LNHDA, CDR2 SQIVND (reference sequence). After removal of 9 bases from V and 1 base from J, the junction contained 5 bases not matched to a gene. The CDR3 covers 15 residues. The CDR3 protein is CASQTSGGGTDTQYF. The CDR3 DNA reads as TGTGCCAGCCAGACTAGCGGGGGAGGCACAGATACGCAGTATTTT.

The J gene is TRBJ2-5, the V gene TRBV7-2, with no clear D. V was clipped by 5 bases and J by 4 bases, with 11 bases between them. Germline CDR1 SGHTA, CDR2 FQGNSA. CDR3 length equals 13 residues. The CDR3 spells CASSLPTSETQYF. The CDR3 region has the DNA TGTGCCAGCAGCCTACCTACTTCAGAGACCCAGTACTTC. The full variable domain, rest sourced from reference TRBV7-2 and TRBJ2-5, is GAGVSQSPSNKVTEKGKDVELRCDPISGHTALYWYRQSLGQGLEFLIYFQGNSAPDKSGLPSDRFSAERTGGSVSTLTIQRTQQEDSAVYLCASSLPTSETQYFGPGTRLLVL.

CDR3 DNA: TGTGCCTGGAACATACAGGTCTCTAATGAAAAACTGTTTTTT. This gives the protein CAWNIQVSNEKLFF. The chain employs TRBV30 and TRBJ1-4, with TRBD1 as a possible D gene (5 bases). The V gene lost 4 bases and the J gene lost 3 bases, with 12 bases spanning the gap. Germline V CDR1 and CDR2: GTSNPN, SVGIG (reference sequence). The CDR3 extends over 14 amino acids. Full variable domain (missing parts from reference TRBV30 and TRBJ1-4): SQTIHQWPATLVQPVGSPLSLECTVEGTSNPNLYWYRQAAGRGLQLLFYSVGIGQISSEVPQNLSASRPQDRQFILSSKKLLLSDSGFYLCAWNIQVSNEKLFFGSGTQLSVL.

The rearrangement links TRBV5-4 to TRBJ2-7; TRBD2 matches 8 bases. CDR3 length: 15 residues. Germline V lookup: CDR1 SGHNT, CDR2 YYREEE (reference sequence). V gave up 4 bases and J gave up 3 bases; unmatched junction bases: 9. DNA of the CDR3: TGTGCCAGCAGCCTCCCCGGGGGGGTGGGCTACGAGCAGTACTTC. Amino acid sequence: CASSLPGGVGYEQYF.

The chain has TRBV18 and TRBJ1-5; D is ambiguous. Germline V lookup: CDR1 KGHSH, CDR2 LQKENI. V shed 6 bases and J shed 0 bases, with 12 bases lying between them. The CDR3 loop spans 15 amino acids. The CDR3 loop is CASSPEHHSNQPQHF. The CDR3 bases are TGTGCCAGCTCCCCCGAGCATCATAGCAATCAGCCCCAGCATTTT.

This chain uses TRBV7-2 with TRBJ2-3, with a weak D call TRBD2 (6 bases). The germline V gene has CDR1 SGHTA and CDR2 FQGNSA. Trimming pared 5 bases from V and 3 bases from J, leaving 21 bases between. CDR3 length equals 17 residues. CDR3 sequence (DNA): TGTGCCAGCAGCACACGGGTGGGGGGTGTTGGTACAGATACGCAGTATTTT. This encodes CASSTRVGGVGTDTQYF.

This chain links TRBV30 with TRBJ2-7; a possible D gene is TRBD2 (5 bases). Per germline, CDR1 GTSNPN and CDR2 SVGIG (reference sequence). V lost 3 bases, J lost 4 bases, and 13 bases lay in between. The CDR3 runs 13 residues. The CDR3 loop reads CAWRERGTYEQYF. The CDR3 DNA reads TGTGCCTGGAGGGAACGGGGAACTTACGAGCAGTACTTC.

The chain uses TRBV18 and TRBJ2-1; a possible D gene is TRBD2 (5 bases). The CDR3 loop spans 14 amino acids. Germline loops: CDR1 KGHSH, CDR2 LQKENI. Deletions cut 0 bases from V and 4 bases from J, with 7 bases between. Here the CDR3 DNA reads TGTGCCAGCTCACCACCGTCGGGGTACAATGAGCAGTTCTTC. As protein: CASSPPSGYNEQFF.

This clone occurred once. This chain uses TRBV28 with TRBJ2-1; 12 bases fit TRBD2. CDR1 is MDHEN and CDR2 is SYDVKM in the germline V gene. This CDR3 comprises 18 residues. V shed 3 bases and J 8 bases; nucleotides not matched to a gene: 14. In DNA form, the CDR3 reads TGTGCCAGCAGTTTTCGGTCCCTCACTAGCGGGAGGAACTATGAGCAGTTCTTC. It encodes CASSFRSLTSGRNYEQFF.

This sequence joins TRBV5-1 and TRBJ2-2; D might be TRBD1 (5 bases). Germline CDR1 reads SGHRS; CDR2 reads YFSETQ. CDR3 size: 18 residues. Trimming took off 3 bases at V and 2 bases at J, with 20 bases between the two ends. CDR3 sequence (DNA): TGCGCCAGCAGCTCCCTACCATCATCAGGGCCCAACACCGGGGAGCTGTTTTTT. Translated: CASSSLPSSGPNTGELFF.

The chain has TRBV10-2 and TRBJ2-5; TRBD2 matches 11 bases. The CDR3 runs to 18 residues. Germline CDR1 is WSHSY and CDR2 is SAAADI. Trimming at V came to 4 bases and at J to 5 bases, leaving 15 bases not matched to a gene. Written as DNA, the CDR3 is TGCGCCAGCAGTGCGGGTAGCGGGAGGGCCGGGTCGCGGGAGACCCAGTACTTC. Its protein is CASSAGSGRAGSRETQYF.

V and J are TRBV7-8 and TRBJ1-6; D is perhaps TRBD1 (6 bases). V lost 3 bases to trimming and J lost 6 bases, with 18 bases between them. The CDR3 totals 17 residues. CDR1 and CDR2 (germline): SGHVS, FQNEAQ. CDR3 nucleotide sequence: TGTGCCAGCAGCTTGTCCCAGGGGTCCGTAACTAATTCACCCCTCCACTTT. Amino acid sequence: CASSLSQGSVTNSPLHF.

This rearrangement joins TRBV29-1 to TRBJ1-1; D uncertain. The ends were cut back, 3 bases at V and 4 bases at J, with 6 bases in the middle. The length of the CDR3 is 11 residues. The germline V gene encodes CDR1 SQVTM and CDR2 ANQGSEA. CDR3 region: CSVDSGTEAFF. The DNA for the CDR3 is TGCAGCGTTGATTCGGGCACTGAAGCTTTCTTT. The full variable domain, in which reference TRBV29-1 and TRBJ1-1 provide the parts outside the CDR3, is SAVISQKPSRDICQRGTSLTIQCQVDSQVTMMFWYRQQPGQSLTLIATANQGSEATYESGFVIDKFPISRPNLTFSTLTVSNMSPEDSSIYLCSVDSGTEAFFGQGTRLTVV.

V gene TRBV5-1 combines with J gene TRBJ2-2; TRBD1 is a possible D gene (6 bases). Trimming took 2 bases from V and 7 from J, leaving 9 bases between them. The CDR3 covers 13 residues. Germline lookup yields CDR1 SGHRS and CDR2 YFSETQ. The CDR3 reads CASSLQGVGELFF. The CDR3 DNA reads TGCGCCAGCAGCTTACAGGGCGTCGGGGAGCTGTTTTTT.